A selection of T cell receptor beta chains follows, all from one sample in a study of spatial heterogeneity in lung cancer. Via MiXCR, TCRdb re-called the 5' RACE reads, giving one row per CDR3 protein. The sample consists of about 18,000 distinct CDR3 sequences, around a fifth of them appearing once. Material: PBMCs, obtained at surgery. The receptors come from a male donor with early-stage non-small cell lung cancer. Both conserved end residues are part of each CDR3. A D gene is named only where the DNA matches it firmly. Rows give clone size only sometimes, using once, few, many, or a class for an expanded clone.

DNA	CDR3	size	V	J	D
TGCAGCGTTGGCCCGGCGGGCGGGCACGAGCAGTACTTC	CSVGPAGGHEQYF	few	TRBV29-1	TRBJ2-7	NA
TGTGCCACCCGCCGGGACAGGGAATTTGGAACTGAAGCTTTCTTT	CATRRDREFGTEAFF	few	TRBV2	TRBJ1-1	TRBD1
TGTGCCAGCAGCCAAGAATCTCGGGGGGGACGAGATACGCAGTATTTT	CASSQESRGGRDTQYF	NA	TRBV4-2	TRBJ2-3	TRBD2
TGTGCCAGCAGCACAGGGGGCGATGGCTACACCTTC	CASSTGGDGYTF	medium-sized	TRBV6-5	TRBJ1-2	TRBD1
TGTGCCAGCAGTGAGGCAGGGGATAACTATGGCTACACCTTC	CASSEAGDNYGYTF	many	TRBV2	TRBJ1-2	NA
TGTGCCAGCAGCCAAGGGTCAGGTAGGGCAGATACGCAGTATTTT	CASSQGSGRADTQYF	few	TRBV14	TRBJ2-3	NA
TGTGCCAGCAGCCCAACGTCAGAGACCCAGTACTTC	CASSPTSETQYF	few	TRBV6-5	TRBJ2-5	NA
TGCAGTGCTAGCGGCTCCGGGACGACAGGGAGAGATACGCAGTATTTT	CSASGSGTTGRDTQYF	many	TRBV20-1	TRBJ2-3	TRBD1
TGTGCCAGCAGCAACCGACTAGCGGGGGGGCCGGGTACGCAGTATTTT	CASSNRLAGGPGTQYF	many	TRBV11-2	TRBJ2-3	TRBD2
TGTGCCAGCAGCTTTGGGACATCAGATACGCAGTATTTT	CASSFGTSDTQYF	many	TRBV11-1	TRBJ2-3	NA
TGTGCCAGCAGTCTAGAACGGAACACTGAAGCTTTCTTT	CASSLERNTEAFF	NA	TRBV6-2/TRBV6-3	TRBJ1-1	NA
TGTGCCAGCAGCCAAGAAGAACAGGCAGGGAGGTCACCCCTCCACTTT	CASSQEEQAGRSPLHF	NA	TRBV4-2	TRBJ1-6	NA
TGTGCCGGGCGGTCCGTCCCTGACTACGAGCAGTACTTC	CAGRSVPDYEQYF	many	TRBV30	TRBJ2-7	NA
TGTGCCACGAGGGAGGGATCCTACAATGAGCAGTTCTTC	CATREGSYNEQFF	many	TRBV6-5	TRBJ2-1	TRBD2
TGTGCCTTTAGGGGGGGTCCCCTCACCGGGGAGCTGTTTTTT	CAFRGGPLTGELFF	few	TRBV21-1	TRBJ2-2	NA
TGTGCCAGCAGCTCAGGCCAGGGGAACACTGAAGCTTTCTTT	CASSSGQGNTEAFF	many	TRBV11-1	TRBJ1-1	NA
TGTGCCAGCAGCCAAGATGTATCTGCGGCTTTCTTT	CASSQDVSAAFF	few	TRBV3-1	TRBJ1-1	NA
TGTGCCAGCAGACCTCCTAGCGGGAGGGGGGCCGGGGAGCTGTTTTTT	CASRPPSGRGAGELFF	NA	TRBV12-3/TRBV12-4	TRBJ2-2	TRBD2
TGTGCCAGCAACGACCGGGACATTTACTACAATGAGCAGTTCTTC	CASNDRDIYYNEQFF	NA	TRBV6-6	TRBJ2-1	NA
TGTGCCAGCAGCTCCCCTCACAGGGGCCGCGGCTACACCTTC	CASSSPHRGRGYTF	NA	TRBV7-8	TRBJ1-2	TRBD1
TGTGCCAGCAGCTATCAATACGAGCAGTACTTC	CASSYQYEQYF	NA	TRBV11-2	TRBJ2-7	NA
TGTGCCAGCAGCTTAGGACAGGGGGCTCGTGGCTACACCTTC	CASSLGQGARGYTF	NA	TRBV7-8	TRBJ1-2	TRBD1
TGTGCCAGCAGCCCGGACAGCGGGCCCTATAATTCACCCCTCCACTTT	CASSPDSGPYNSPLHF	many	TRBV7-9	TRBJ1-6	NA
TGCAGCGTTTTGCCGGTGGCAGGGGTTAGTGAGCAGTTCTTC	CSVLPVAGVSEQFF	medium-sized	TRBV29-1	TRBJ2-1	NA
TGTGCCAGCAGCGCCCGGACAGACTATGGCTACACCTTC	CASSARTDYGYTF	NA	TRBV7-8	TRBJ1-2	NA
TGCAGCGTTGAACCCCTAGGGAATGAGCAGTTCTTC	CSVEPLGNEQFF	NA	TRBV29-1	TRBJ2-1	NA
TGTGCCAGCCGGGGACTAGCGGGGGGGGAATTGTACAATGAGCAGTTCTTC	CASRGLAGGELYNEQFF	many	TRBV27	TRBJ2-1	TRBD2
TGCGCCAGCAGCCAAGAAGGAGGGTACACTGAAGCTTTCTTT	CASSQEGGYTEAFF	many	TRBV4-1	TRBJ1-1	NA
TGTGCCAGCAGCGTCGGGGGCGGCTCCTACAATGAGCAGTTCTTC	CASSVGGGSYNEQFF	few	TRBV7-9	TRBJ2-1	NA
TGTGCCAGCAGCTCGGGACCAAAAGAGACCCAGTACTTC	CASSSGPKETQYF	few	TRBV7-3	TRBJ2-5	NA
TGTGCCAGCAGCAATACGGACAGCGGGCAGTACTTC	CASSNTDSGQYF	NA	TRBV3-1	TRBJ2-7	NA
TGTGCCAGTACCCTAGACCCCTCTTGGGGCAATCAGCCCCAGCATTTT	CASTLDPSWGNQPQHF	many	TRBV19	TRBJ1-5	NA
TGTGCCAGCTCACCGTCGGGGAGCTCTGGAAACACCATATATTTT	CASSPSGSSGNTIYF	few	TRBV18	TRBJ1-3	NA
TGTGCCAGCAGTCCAAACAGGGTCGAGCAGTACTTC	CASSPNRVEQYF	medium-sized	TRBV27	TRBJ2-7	NA
TGCGCCAGCAGCTTCGGGACAGGGGCGATGGAGACCCAGTACTTC	CASSFGTGAMETQYF	many	TRBV5-1	TRBJ2-5	TRBD1